Each of the 23 T cell receptor beta chains below was sequenced from the same sample in a study of T cell clonality in common variable immunodeficiency. Study-wide points: Common variable immunodeficiency TCR beta sequences reportedly had fewer deletions and N-nucleotide insertions.

Their cognate antigens are unknown. Here immunoSEQ multiplex PCR was the method, and the copy in TCRdb shows in-frame clones only, minus some. The sample yields more than 30,000 clones, without any singletons. The sequenced sample was peripheral blood mononuclear cells. The receptors were gathered from a human donor with common variable immunodeficiency.

The CDR3 here is CASSKTGGTYNEQFF. The part of the CDR3 DNA that was read is TGTGCCAGCAGCAAGACAGGGGGGACCTACAATGAG. This chain uses TRBV11-3 with TRBJ2-1, with 9 positions matching TRBD1. Sequencing ends 3 residues short of the CDR3 end; the germline J gene provides the rest. Germline CDR1 reads SGHNT; CDR2 reads YENEEA. V was clipped by 5 bases and J by 2 bases; unmatched bases: 4. The CDR3 sequence is 15 residues long.

Only a few counts were recorded for this clone. The read comes to an end 3 residues before the CDR3 does, leaving the germline J gene to fill in the end. The chain uses TRBV7-3 and TRBJ2-5; perhaps TRBD2 as D (7 bases). Deletions cut 3 bases from V and 1 base from J, with 15 bases between. The CDR3 covers 16 residues. Germline-derived CDR1 and CDR2 are SGHTA and FQGTGA. The chain's CDR3 is CASSLGASGIQETQYF. The sequenced CDR3 bases are TGTGCCAGCAGCTTGGGGGCTAGCGGTATCCAAGAGACC.

This clone was seen ten or more times. The read is 3 residues too short to cover the CDR3 end, so that end is filled in from the germline J gene. The chain uses TRBV5-1 and TRBJ1-4; D is perhaps TRBD1 (5 bases). Between the trimmed V and J ends, which lost 1 base and 5 bases, there was a span of 9 bases. CDR3 size: 14 residues. Germline V gene lookup returns CDR1 SGHRS and CDR2 YFSETQ. CDR3 DNA, as far as it was read: TGCGCCAGCAGCTTGTCCCAGGGCAATGAAAAA. Protein product: CASSLSQGNEK. The complete CDR3 protein is CASSLSQGNEKLFF.

This clone was counted ten times or more. CDR3 sequence: CSAGGTSGSVYNEQFF. Incomplete CDR3 DNA: TGCAGTGCTGGCGGGACTAGCGGGAGCGTCTACAATGAG. V is TRBV20-1 and J is TRBJ2-1; 14 nucleotides align to TRBD2. The read terminates 3 residues ahead of where the CDR3 ends, so the germline J gene completes it. CDR1 is DFQATT, CDR2 SNEGSKA, per germline (reference sequence). Germline trimming cut 5 bases from V and 3 bases from J; bases unmatched to any gene: 6. The CDR3 is made up of 16 amino acids.

This clone was found many times. The sequence runs out 3 residues before the end of the CDR3; the remainder is reconstructed from the germline J gene. The V and J genes are TRBV29-1 and TRBJ2-1; perhaps TRBD1 as D (5 bases). V dropped 5 bases and J dropped 8 bases, with 22 bases sitting between them. Germline loops: CDR1 SQVTM, CDR2 ANQGSEA. The CDR3 is made up of 15 amino acids. CDR3 DNA (partial): TGCAGCGTTCCTCGGCAGGGCGTAATTCCGGATGAG. Translation: CSVPRQGVIPDE. The CDR3 reads in full as CSVPRQGVIPDEQFF.

Remarks on this clone: The read ends 3 residues early relative to the CDR3; the germline J gene fills the gap. The chain carries TRBV7-2 and TRBJ1-1; D is uncertain. Trimming took off 5 bases at V and 1 base at J, with 11 bases between the two ends. Germline-derived CDR1 and CDR2 are SGHTA and FQGNSA. CDR3 length: 14 residues. The CDR3 loop is CASSPGQTNTEAFF. CDR3 DNA, as far as it was read: TGTGCCAGCAGCCCGGGTCAGACGAACACTGAA.

CDR3 bases read: TGTGCCAGCAGCGACGCCTTGACTAGCGATACG. It specifies CASSDALTSDT. The complete CDR3 reads CASSDALTSDTQYF. The chain combines TRBV7-2 with TRBJ2-3; 7 nucleotides match TRBD2. The CDR3 goes on 3 residues after the read ends, and that part is filled in from the germline J gene. With V trimmed by 5 bases and J by 6 bases, 8 bases remained unmatched. Germline assignment: CDR1 SGHTA and CDR2 FQGNSA. The CDR3 has 14 amino acids.

In its sample, this clone was seen many times. The read ends 3 residues before the CDR3 terminus; that terminus is restored from the germline J gene. The gene calls are TRBV7-2 and TRBJ2-3, with D possibly matching TRBD2 (5 bases). The CDR3 has 12 amino acids. The V gene lost 8 bases and the J gene lost 0 bases, with 6 bases spanning the gap. The germline V gene encodes CDR1 SGHTA and CDR2 FQGNSA. The chain's CDR3 is CASGLSTDTQYF. CDR3 bases read: TGTGCCAGCGGACTCAGCACAGATACG.

Worth noting for this clone: The CDR3 goes on 3 residues after the read ends, and that part is filled in from the germline J gene. The gene calls are TRBV18 and TRBJ1-1; 8 bases fit TRBD1. CDR1 and CDR2 (germline): KGHSH, LQKENI. The CDR3 is 13 residues long. Unmatched junction bases numbered 2, after V lost 5 bases and J lost 3 bases. CDR3 DNA, as far as it was read: TGTGCCAGCTCATCACAGGGGGACACTGAA. This gives the protein CASSSQGDTE. The CDR3, in full, reads CASSSQGDTEAFF. Using reference TRBV18 and TRBJ1-1 for the parts outside the CDR3, the full variable domain is NAGVMQNPRHLVRRRGQEARLRCSPMKGHSHVYWYRQLPEEGLKFMVYLQKENIIDESGMPKERFSAEFPKEGPSILRIQQVVRGDSAAYFCASSSQGDTEAFFGQGTRLTVV.

This clone has just a few counts. The covered CDR3 bases are TGTGCCAGCAGTTACTCGCCTAGCGGGTACGAG. Protein product: CASSYSPSGYE. The full CDR3 protein is CASSYSPSGYEQYF. The chain has TRBV6-2 or TRBV6-3 and TRBJ2-7, with 8 bases matching TRBD2. The read halts 3 residues ahead of the CDR3 end, with the missing end drawn from the germline J gene. The V and J ends lost 0 bases and 4 bases, in that order; junction bases with no gene match: 2. The CDR3 covers 14 residues. The germline gives CDR1 MNHEY, CDR2 SVGEGT.

This clone appeared many times. The DNA ends 3 residues before the CDR3 does, and the rest of the CDR3 is filled in from the germline J gene. This chain connects TRBV7-6 to TRBJ2-7; perhaps TRBD2 as D (5 bases). Trimming took 1 base from V and 5 from J, leaving 9 bases between them. In germline, CDR1 is SGHVS, CDR2 FNYEAQ. CDR3 length: 13 amino acids. The DNA read from the CDR3 is TGTGCCAGCAGCTTAGATACGGGGAACGAG. It codes for CASSLDTGNE. The full CDR3 is CASSLDTGNEQYF.

Comments on this clone: The read terminates 3 residues before the CDR3 end, so the remaining end is supplied by the germline J gene. This chain uses TRBV7-9 with TRBJ2-3, with D possibly being TRBD2 (7 bases). Germline lookup yields CDR1 SEHNR and CDR2 FQNEAQ (reference sequence). The germline V and J ends were trimmed by 2 bases and 3 bases, with 12 bases remaining between them. The CDR3 runs to 15 residues. CDR3 in amino acids: CASSLRGGRTDTQYF. The part of the CDR3 DNA that was read is TGTGCCAGCAGCTTAAGGGGGGGGCGTACAGATACG.

This clone was counted ten times or more. The read falls 3 residues short of the CDR3 end, and the missing part is taken from the germline J gene. The rearrangement links TRBV7-8 to TRBJ2-1, with D possibly matching TRBD1 (5 bases). The CDR3 has 14 residues. V lost 1 base and J lost 8, with 12 bases in between. Germline lookup yields CDR1 SGHVS and CDR2 FQNEAQ. CDR3 loop: CASSLEQGRDEQFF. The sequenced part of the CDR3 DNA is TGTGCCAGCAGCTTAGAGCAGGGTCGCGATGAG.

In its sample, this clone was seen many times. The read comes to an end 3 residues before the CDR3 does, leaving the germline J gene to fill in the end. The chain couples TRBV7-9 to TRBJ2-7; D is unclear. Germline V gene data show CDR1 as SEHNR and CDR2 as FQNEAQ (reference sequence). The CDR3 runs 12 residues. Trimming removed 6 bases from V and 3 bases from J, with 9 bases in between. CDR3 bases read: TGTGCCAGCAGTCAAGACAACTACGAG. Its protein is CASSQDNYE. The complete CDR3 protein is CASSQDNYEQYF.

This clone was detected only a few times. The sequenced fragment ends 3 residues before the CDR3 boundary, so the rest is inferred from the germline J gene. The V gene is TRBV7-2, the J gene TRBJ2-1; D possibly corresponds to TRBD1 (6 bases). The CDR3 totals 14 residues. The V gene lost 1 base and the J gene lost 9 bases, with 13 bases spanning the gap. Germline V CDR1 and CDR2: SGHTA, FQGNSA. The covered CDR3 bases are TGTGCCAGCAGCTTAGGGGCAGGGGAAAGTGAG. Protein sequence: CASSLGAGESE. The entire CDR3 protein reads CASSLGAGESEQFF.

The table lists this clone with many counts. The observed sequence ends 3 residues before the CDR3 terminus, with the missing tail filled in from the germline J gene. The V call is TRBV16, the J call TRBJ2-5; no clear D gene. The CDR3 totals 13 residues. Germline V gives CDR1 KGHSY, CDR2 FQNENV. The V and J ends lost 4 bases and 2 bases respectively, with 8 bases between them. Partial CDR3 DNA: TGTGCCAGCAGCCGCGGAGAACAAGAGACC. The encoded protein is CASSRGEQET. In full, the CDR3 is CASSRGEQETQYF.

In its sample, this clone was seen a few times. Coverage ceases 3 residues before the CDR3 finishes, and the germline J gene fills in the end. The chain has TRBV30 and TRBJ2-3, with a weak D call TRBD2 (5 bases). Deletions cut 1 base from V and 6 bases from J, with 5 bases between. CDR1 and CDR2 (germline): GTSNPN, SVGIG (reference sequence). CDR3 length equals 11 residues. This chain's CDR3 is CAWSGGDTQYF. The sequenced CDR3 bases are TGTGCCTGGAGTGGAGGGGATACG.

As regards this clone: Coverage ceases 3 residues before the CDR3 finishes, and the germline J gene fills in the end. J is TRBJ2-1 and V is TRBV2; 9 bases map to TRBD2. This CDR3 spans 16 amino acids. V dropped 6 bases and J dropped 0; count of bases not matched to a gene: 6. Germline CDR1 reads SNHLY; CDR2 reads FYNNEI. The sequenced CDR3 bases are TGTGCCAGCAGCCCTCTTAGCGGGAGCTCCTACAATGAG. Residues: CASSPLSGSSYNE. The full CDR3 sequence reads CASSPLSGSSYNEQFF.

This clone came up a few times. Sequencing ends 3 residues short of the CDR3 end; the germline J gene provides the rest. The chain uses TRBV7-2 and TRBJ2-7, with 8 bases that match TRBD2. Germline V gene lookup returns CDR1 SGHTA and CDR2 FQGNSA. The CDR3 has 12 residues. Trimming took 6 bases from V and 6 from J; bases not matched to a gene: 4. CDR3 protein: CASRHLAGEQYF. CDR3 DNA (partial): TGTGCCAGCAGGCATCTAGCGGGCGAG.

Sample share makes this clone medium-sized. The sequence runs out 3 residues before the end of the CDR3; the remainder is reconstructed from the germline J gene. The chain carries TRBV11-3 and TRBJ2-3, with a weak D call TRBD2 (5 bases). The V gene's germline CDR1 is SGHNT and CDR2 YENEEA. The CDR3 length is 14 residues. V was cut by 2 bases and J by 8 bases, with 14 bases left in between. The CDR3 region is CASSLSAGGRTQYF. Incomplete CDR3 DNA: TGTGCCAGCAGCTTATCCGCAGGCGGGCGTACG.

In regard to this clone: The DNA ends 3 residues before the CDR3 does, and the rest of the CDR3 is filled in from the germline J gene. This chain joins TRBV11-3 and TRBJ2-5, with D perhaps TRBD1 (5 bases). Germline CDR1 reads SGHNT; CDR2 reads YENEEA. V was pared by 2 bases and J by 4 bases, with 11 bases between. CDR3 length: 14 residues. The CDR3 loop is CASSLRGTGETQYF. The part of the CDR3 DNA that was read is TGTGCCAGCAGCTTAAGGGGCACGGGAGAGACC.

On this clone: The read is 3 residues too short to cover the CDR3 end, so that end is filled in from the germline J gene. The genes are TRBV7-2 and TRBJ2-7, with 8 positions matching TRBD1. CDR1 and CDR2 (germline): SGHTA, FQGNSA. The CDR3 runs 14 residues. The trim removed 5 bases at V and 2 bases at J, leaving 5 bases unmatched. CDR3 sequence: CASSATGGTYEQYF. CDR3 DNA (partial): TGTGCCAGCAGCGCAACAGGGGGGACCTACGAG.

This clone was recorded many times. The read stops 3 residues short of the end of the CDR3; the missing end is completed from the germline J gene. V usage is TRBV20-1 and J usage is TRBJ2-5; 7 bases map to TRBD2. Trimming removed 3 bases from V and 5 bases from J; junction bases left unmatched: 12. CDR1 DFQATT and CDR2 SNEGSKA come from the germline V gene (reference sequence). This CDR3 contains 15 residues. CDR3 protein: CSASVFGGLGETQYF. CDR3 DNA (partial): TGCAGTGCTAGTGTCTTCGGGGGGTTAGGGGAGACC.